This paragraph covers one T cell receptor beta chain sequence. Its binding antigen is unknown. Base qualities are not at hand, and no much larger clone is one base apart. This sample was taken from a study of CD8 T cells in Susac syndrome (dated by TCRdb to about 2019). About the investigation overall: Whether CD8+ T cell activation and differentiation in Susac syndrome was antigen driven was tested using repertoire sequencing.

What the research found in general, with its limitations: The TCR sequencing and HLA analysis was acknowledged to have included a relatively small number of individuals.

RNA was extracted using the RNeasy kit, and about 0.45 to 1 ug of the RNA was reverse transcribed with random hexamers. The immunoSEQ multiplex PCR assay, covering 54 Vbeta and 13 Jbeta segments, was used to amplify TCR beta CDR3 regions. Bias from PCR amplification was corrected by using a synthetic template baseline for primer optimization and for computational correction. As for the original processing: Reads were annotated to V, D and J genes per IMGT and analyzed with immunoSEQ Analyzer, keeping only productive sequences. Clonality was calculated as one minus the Shannon entropy normalized by log2 of the number of productive unique sequences. Public and private clones were assessed among the 100 most prevalent clones of each patient and control. A clone was defined as Susac-specific if it was absent from the healthy and MS cohorts, from over 1,000 published viral clones and from other ImmuneACCESS disease sequences. TCRdb reran the public reads through fastp at Q25 and MiXCR, keeping productive beta chains. All rows with the same CDR3 protein become a single entry with the most common DNA and genes. V and J calls and clone size were set by TCRdb, not the authors. The sample has around 160,000 distinct CDR3 sequences on record, roughly 94% of them singletons. About 0.09% of the sample comes from the top ten.

The CDR3 measures 13 amino acids from cysteine to phenylalanine. The sequence is cut down to CDR3 DNA, 39 bases in frame from base 1. The germline ends are 12 bases apart after V is trimmed by 4 bases and J by 5 bases. The germline V gene gives CDR1 as SQVTM and CDR2 as ANQGSEA. High-throughput TCR beta sequencing profiled peripheral blood CD8+ and CD4+ T cells from healthy donors, Susac syndrome patients and multiple sclerosis patients. Treatment-naive patients with stable or active relapsing-remitting disease fulfilling revised McDonald criteria were used as multiple sclerosis controls. Bulk CD8+ and CD4+ T cells were purified by magnetic negative isolation, whereas CD8+ TEMRA cells were enriched by FACS. Blood was collected in EDTA tubes and processed within 24 hours, with PBMCs isolated through density gradient centrifugation. PBMCs destined for TCR sequencing were cryopreserved in liquid nitrogen and later thawed in a 37 °C water bath. A purity of at least 90% was achieved for sorted or isolated CD4+, CD8+ and CD8+ TEMRA cells.

The clonotype comes from a human donor with multiple sclerosis. The rearrangement joined TRBV29-1 to TRBJ2-1; TRBD2 is possibly the D segment (6 matching bases). The specimen was CD4+ T cells from PBMCs. The bases read TGCAGCGTTGCGGGGGAATACGACAATGAGCAGTTCTTC. It specifies CSVAGEYDNEQFF.